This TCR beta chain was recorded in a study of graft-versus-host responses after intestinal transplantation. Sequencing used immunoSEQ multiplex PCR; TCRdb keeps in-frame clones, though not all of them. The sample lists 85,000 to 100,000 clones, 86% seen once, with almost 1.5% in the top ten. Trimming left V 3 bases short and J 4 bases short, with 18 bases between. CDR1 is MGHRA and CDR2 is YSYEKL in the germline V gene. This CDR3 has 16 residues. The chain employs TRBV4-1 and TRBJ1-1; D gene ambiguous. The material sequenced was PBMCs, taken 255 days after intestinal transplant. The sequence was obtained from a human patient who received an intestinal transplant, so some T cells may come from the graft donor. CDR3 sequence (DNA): TGCGCCAGCAGCCACCCCAAGGAGGCCGGGAGCACTGAAGCTTTCTTT. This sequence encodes CASSHPKEAGSTEAFF.